The T cell receptor (beta chain) under discussion was sequenced for a study of T cells in tumors after PD-1 blockade. Study information: A subset received ongoing vismodegib 150 mg daily alongside anti-PD-1 therapy. General study findings and limits: Some novel exhausted tumor clones appeared in pre-treatment blood, suggesting peripheral recruitment.

The assay was immunoSEQ multiplex PCR, and TCRdb's table has in-frame clones only and misses some. Counted here are roughly 25,000 clones, about 84% occurring once; the ten biggest clones make up around 12%. Germline CDR1 SGHRS, CDR2 YFSETQ. CDR3 size: 17 residues. Trimming cost V 0 bases and J 1 base; bases outside gene matches: 4. As concerns this clone: Its antigen remains unidentified.

Sequencing used PBMCs, obtained after anti-PD-1 treatment. The rearrangement links TRBV5-1 to TRBJ2-3; 11 nucleotides line up with TRBD2. This sequence originates from a human donor with basal cell carcinoma. CDR3 bases: TGCGCCAGCAGCTTGGCGGTAGCGGGGGGGGGCACAGATACGCAGTATTTT. Translated: CASSLAVAGGGTDTQYF. The variable domain in full, with the rest retrieved from reference TRBV5-1 and TRBJ2-3, is KAGVTQTPRYLIKTRGQQVTLSCSPISGHRSVSWYQQTPGQGLQFLFEYFSETQRNKGNFPGRFSGRQFSNSRSEMNVSTLELGDSALYLCASSLAVAGGGTDTQYFGPGTRLTVL.